This T cell receptor (beta chain) was identified in a study of blood T cells in healthy people across ages. Total RNA was isolated from each sample in quantities of at least 6 micrograms. The count of this clonotype is one. A J-beta primer mix and a sample-barcoded 5' primer were used in a second PCR of about 7 to 11 cycles. One entry per CDR3 protein results from TCRdb running MiXCR on the 5' RACE reads. The data contain 650,000 to 1,000,000 distinct CDR3 sequences, around 45% of them seen just once; the ten biggest clones take up around 18%. Sequencing was carried out using blood. The TCR comes from an elderly man in good health.

CDR3 loop: CASSYSIEAEAFF. The CDR3 region has the DNA TGTGCCAGCAGTTATTCCATTGAGGCTGAAGCTTTCTTT. J is TRBJ1-1 and V is TRBV6-5; D is unclear. V was trimmed by 3 bases and J by 6 bases, leaving 11 bases between them. The CDR3 runs 13 residues. The germline CDR1 and CDR2 sequences are MNHEY and SVGAGI.